The rows below give T cell receptor beta chains drawn from one sample of a study of radiation and T cells in renal cell carcinoma. Clones were sequenced by immunoSEQ multiplex PCR, and TCRdb holds only the in-frame ones, with some missing. This repertoire shows 150,000 to 160,000 clones, roughly 90% found once; its top ten account for 10% to 15%. The sequencing here drew on blood, taken from a patient whose treatment included radiotherapy and nephrectomy. These TCRs come from a woman between 45 and 60 years old with renal cell carcinoma. The CDR3 runs from the conserved cysteine through the conserved F or W. D genes are given only for firm matches. Size values are once, few and many counts, or a class for expanded clones, and some rows have none.

D	J	V	size	CDR3	DNA
-	TRBJ1-1	TRBV4-1	-	CASSQMRVAEAFF	TGCGCCAGCAGCCAGATGAGGGTCGCTGAAGCTTTCTTT
TRBD1	TRBJ1-2	TRBV5-1	-	CASSLRQGVNYGYTF	TGCGCCAGCAGCCTTCGACAGGGCGTCAACTATGGCTACACCTTC
-	TRBJ1-5	TRBV11-2	-	CASSLEMSNQPQHF	TGTGCCAGCAGCTTAGAGATGAGCAATCAGCCCCAGCATTTT
TRBD1	TRBJ1-2	TRBV2	-	CASSGMDRAAYGYTF	TGTGCCAGCAGTGGGATGGACAGGGCTGCCTATGGCTACACCTTC
TRBD1	TRBJ1-4	TRBV28	-	CASSFPPGTGVSGLLGNEKLFF	TGTGCCAGCAGTTTCCCCCCCGGGACAGGGGTTTCAGGGTTGTTGGGTAATGAAAAACTGTTTTTT
-	TRBJ1-1	TRBV25-1	-	CASSEWGLPEAFF	TGTGCCAGCAGTGAATGGGGGCTCCCTGAAGCTTTCTTT
TRBD1	TRBJ2-7	TRBV7-9	-	CASSVTGGEQYF	TGTGCCAGCAGCGTGACAGGGGGCGAGCAGTACTTC
TRBD2	TRBJ2-5	TRBV29-1	-	CSVGLAGVQETQYF	TGCAGCGTAGGACTAGCGGGGGTACAAGAGACCCAGTACTTC
-	TRBJ2-5	TRBV2	-	CATSDVLETQYF	TGTGCCACCTCCGACGTCTTAGAGACCCAGTACTTC
TRBD1	TRBJ1-2	TRBV5-5	-	CASSLDLLRQGPYGYTF	TGTGCCAGCAGCTTAGACCTACTTCGACAGGGGCCCTATGGCTACACCTTC
-	TRBJ2-5	TRBV12-5	-	CASGLRETQYF	TGTGCTAGTGGTTTGCGAGAGACCCAGTACTTC
TRBD2	TRBJ2-3	TRBV4-1	-	CASSALGLAGDTQYF	TGCGCCAGCAGTGCTTTGGGACTAGCGGGAGATACGCAGTATTTT
-	TRBJ1-5	TRBV6-1	-	CASSDFDRFGQPQHF	TGTGCCAGCAGTGATTTCGACAGGTTTGGTCAGCCCCAGCATTTT
TRBD2	TRBJ2-3	TRBV27	-	CASIRFGTSGITDTQYF	TGTGCCAGCATCAGATTCGGGACTAGTGGAATCACAGATACGCAGTATTTT
-	TRBJ1-2	TRBV15	-	CATSREPEDYGYTF	TGTGCCACCAGCAGAGAACCGGAGGACTATGGCTACACCTTC
TRBD2	TRBJ2-1	TRBV29-1	-	CSVEVGAGASGEQFF	TGCAGCGTTGAAGTAGGAGCGGGGGCTTCGGGTGAGCAGTTCTTC
TRBD2	TRBJ2-3	TRBV19	-	CASSTRTSGGLTDTQYF	TGTGCCAGTAGTACAAGGACTAGCGGGGGGCTAACAGATACGCAGTATTTT
-	TRBJ1-4	TRBV19	-	CASSKGRSREKLFF	TGTGCCAGTAGTAAGGGCCGTTCGAGAGAAAAACTGTTTTTT
TRBD1	TRBJ2-7	TRBV4-2	-	CASSVDRGLFYEQYF	TGTGCCAGCAGCGTAGACAGGGGCCTTTTCTACGAGCAGTACTTC
TRBD1	TRBJ1-5	TRBV7-9	few	CASSAGTGGNQPQHF	TGTGCCAGCAGCGCCGGGACAGGGGGCAATCAGCCCCAGCATTTT
-	TRBJ1-5	TRBV19	-	CASSRDGNQPQHF	TGTGCCAGTTCTAGGGATGGCAATCAGCCCCAGCATTTT
-	TRBJ2-7	TRBV19	-	CASSIVAGYEQYF	TGTGCCAGTAGTATCGTAGCCGGCTACGAGCAGTACTTC
TRBD1	TRBJ1-3	TRBV6-5	once	CASSYDGTGSGNTIYF	TGTGCCAGCAGTTACGACGGGACAGGGTCTGGAAACACCATATATTTT
-	TRBJ2-1	TRBV30	-	CAWSVWGEQFF	TGTGCCTGGAGTGTATGGGGAGAGCAGTTCTTC
TRBD2	TRBJ2-7	TRBV10-1	-	CASRIYALAGGPSPEQYF	TGCGCCAGCAGGATCTATGCACTAGCGGGAGGCCCTTCGCCCGAGCAGTACTTC
-	TRBJ2-5	TRBV9	-	CASSVGQQETQYF	TGTGCCAGCAGCGTAGGCCAGCAAGAGACCCAGTACTTC
TRBD1	TRBJ2-4	TRBV2	-	CASSRDSQNIQYF	TGTGCCAGCTCTCGGGACAGCCAAAACATTCAGTACTTC
-	TRBJ1-6	TRBV7-9	-	CASSPGDPDSPLHF	TGTGCCAGCAGCCCGGGCGACCCCGATTCACCCCTCCACTTT
-	TRBJ1-2	TRBV7-9	-	CASSLGHLEYGYTF	TGTGCCAGCAGCTTGGGACATCTCGAGTATGGCTACACCTTC
-	TRBJ2-4	TRBV5-1	-	CASSVQSGENIQYF	TGCGCCAGCAGCGTCCAGTCCGGGGAGAACATTCAGTACTTC
TRBD1	TRBJ2-5	TRBV23-1	-	CASSQSDRIKETQYF	TGCGCCAGCAGTCAATCGGACAGGATAAAAGAGACCCAGTACTTC
-	TRBJ1-2	TRBV6-1	-	CASSEWQNYGYTF	TGTGCCAGCAGTGAGTGGCAAAACTATGGCTACACCTTC